Listed here is a single T cell receptor (beta chain). Other DNA sequences in this sample translate to the same CDR3. The data are from a study of blood T cell repertoires in COVID-19. This CDR3 has 11 residues. V was shortened by 5 bases and J by 9 bases, with 8 bases between the two germline ends. The germline CDR1 and CDR2 sequences are MDHEN and SYDVKM. Produced via immunoSEQ multiplex PCR; TCRdb's table is partial and in-frame only. Of some 260,000 clones listed, 82% are singletons. The sequenced sample consisted of peripheral blood. This clonotype originated in a woman between 18 and 30 years old with acute or convalescent COVID-19. The chain combines TRBV28 with TRBJ2-1; no definite D call. Here the CDR3 reads CASSLSFEQFF. The CDR3, as DNA: TGTGCCAGCAGTCTGTCGTTTGAGCAGTTCTTC.